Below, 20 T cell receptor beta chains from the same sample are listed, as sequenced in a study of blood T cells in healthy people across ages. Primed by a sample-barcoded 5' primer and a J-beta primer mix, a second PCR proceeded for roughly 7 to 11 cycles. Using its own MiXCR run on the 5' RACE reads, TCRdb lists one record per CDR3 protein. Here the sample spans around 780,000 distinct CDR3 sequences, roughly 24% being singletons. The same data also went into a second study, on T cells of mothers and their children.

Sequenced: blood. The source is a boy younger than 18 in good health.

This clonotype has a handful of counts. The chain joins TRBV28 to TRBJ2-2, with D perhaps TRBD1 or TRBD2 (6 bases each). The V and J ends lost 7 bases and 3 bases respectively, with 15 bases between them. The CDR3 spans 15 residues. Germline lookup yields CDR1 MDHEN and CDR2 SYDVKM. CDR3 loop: CASTDRGQDTGELFF. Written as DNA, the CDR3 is TGTGCCAGCACGGATCGGGGGCAGGACACCGGGGAGCTGTTTTTT.

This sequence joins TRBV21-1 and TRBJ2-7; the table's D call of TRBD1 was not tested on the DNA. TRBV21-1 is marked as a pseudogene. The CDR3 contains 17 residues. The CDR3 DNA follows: TGTGCCAGCACGGGGGCGGCAGAGTTACTCCCCCTCTCAGAGCAGTACTTC. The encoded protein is CASTGAAELLPLSEQYF.

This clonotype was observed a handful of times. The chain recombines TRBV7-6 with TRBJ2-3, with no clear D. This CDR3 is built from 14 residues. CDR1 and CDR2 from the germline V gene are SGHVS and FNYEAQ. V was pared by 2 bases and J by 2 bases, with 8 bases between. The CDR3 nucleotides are TGTGCCAGCAGCTTAAGAGCGTTCACAGATACGCAGTATTTT. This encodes CASSLRAFTDTQYF.

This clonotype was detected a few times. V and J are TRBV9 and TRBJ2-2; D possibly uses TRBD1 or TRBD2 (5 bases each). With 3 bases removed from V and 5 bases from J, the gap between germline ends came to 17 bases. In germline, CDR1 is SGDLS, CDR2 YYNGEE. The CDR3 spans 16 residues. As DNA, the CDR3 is TGTGCCAGCAGCGCCTTAGGGGACCGGACGACCGGGGAGCTGTTTTTT. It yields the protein CASSALGDRTTGELFF.

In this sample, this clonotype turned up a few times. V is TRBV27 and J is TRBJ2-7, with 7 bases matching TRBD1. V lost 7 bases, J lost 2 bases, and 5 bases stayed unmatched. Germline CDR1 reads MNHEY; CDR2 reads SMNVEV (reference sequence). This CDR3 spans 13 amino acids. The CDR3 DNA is TGTGCCAGCACCAGGGGGATGGCCTACGAGCAGTACTTC. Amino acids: CASTRGMAYEQYF.

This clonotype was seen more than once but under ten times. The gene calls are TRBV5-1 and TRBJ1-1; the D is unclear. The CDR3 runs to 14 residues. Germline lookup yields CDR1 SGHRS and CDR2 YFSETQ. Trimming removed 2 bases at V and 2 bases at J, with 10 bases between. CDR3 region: CASSLSPGNTEAFF. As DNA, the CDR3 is TGCGCCAGCAGCTTATCCCCTGGAAACACTGAAGCTTTCTTT.

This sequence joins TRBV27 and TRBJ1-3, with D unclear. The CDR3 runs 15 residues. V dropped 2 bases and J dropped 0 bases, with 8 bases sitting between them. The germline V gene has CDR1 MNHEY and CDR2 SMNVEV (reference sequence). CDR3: CASSLSVRSGNTIYF. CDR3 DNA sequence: TGTGCCAGCAGTTTAAGTGTCCGCTCTGGAAACACCATATATTTT.

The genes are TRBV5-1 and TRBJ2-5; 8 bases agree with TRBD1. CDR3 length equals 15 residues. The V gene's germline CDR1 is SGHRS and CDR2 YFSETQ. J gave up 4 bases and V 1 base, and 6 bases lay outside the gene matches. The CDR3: CASSLSTGAGETQYF. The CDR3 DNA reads TGCGCCAGCAGCTTGTCGACAGGGGCTGGAGAGACCCAGTACTTC.

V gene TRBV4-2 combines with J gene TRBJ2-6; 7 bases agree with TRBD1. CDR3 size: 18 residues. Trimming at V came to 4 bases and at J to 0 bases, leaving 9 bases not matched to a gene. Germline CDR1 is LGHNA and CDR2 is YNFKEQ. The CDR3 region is CASSPTTGSHSGANVLTF. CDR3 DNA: TGTGCCAGCAGCCCCACGACAGGGTCTCACTCTGGGGCCAACGTCCTGACTTTC.

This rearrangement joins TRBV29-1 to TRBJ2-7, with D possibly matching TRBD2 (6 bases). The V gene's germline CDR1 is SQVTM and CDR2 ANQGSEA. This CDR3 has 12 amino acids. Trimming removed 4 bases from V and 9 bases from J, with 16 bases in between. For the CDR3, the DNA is TGCAGCGTTGGGGAGGAAGGTCGTGGGCAGTACTTC. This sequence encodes CSVGEEGRGQYF.

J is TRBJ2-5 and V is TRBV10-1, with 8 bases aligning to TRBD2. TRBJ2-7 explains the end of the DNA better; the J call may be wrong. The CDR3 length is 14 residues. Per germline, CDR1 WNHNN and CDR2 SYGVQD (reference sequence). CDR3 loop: CASSEETSAYEQYF. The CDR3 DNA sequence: TGCGCCAGCAGTGAAGAGACTAGCGCCTACGAGCAGTACTTC.

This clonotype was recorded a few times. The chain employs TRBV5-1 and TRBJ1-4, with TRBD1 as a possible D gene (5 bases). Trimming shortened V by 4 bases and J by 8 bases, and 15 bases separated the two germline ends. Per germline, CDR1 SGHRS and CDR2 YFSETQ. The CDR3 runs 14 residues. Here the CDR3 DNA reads TGCGCCAGCAGCGGTGGGGGTTCCCGAGAAAAACTGTTTTTT. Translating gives CASSGGGSREKLFF.

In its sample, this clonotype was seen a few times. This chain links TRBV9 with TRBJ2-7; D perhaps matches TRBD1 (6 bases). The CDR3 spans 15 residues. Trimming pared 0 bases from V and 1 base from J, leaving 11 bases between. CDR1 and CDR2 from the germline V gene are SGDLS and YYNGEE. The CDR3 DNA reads TGTGCCAGCAGCGTAGCATGGGACACTTCCTACGAGCAGTACTTC. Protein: CASSVAWDTSYEQYF.

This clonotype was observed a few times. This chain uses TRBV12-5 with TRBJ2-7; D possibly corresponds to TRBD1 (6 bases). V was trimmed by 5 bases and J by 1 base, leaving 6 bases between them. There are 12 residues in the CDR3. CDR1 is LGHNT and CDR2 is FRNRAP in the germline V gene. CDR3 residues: CASGRGSYEQYF. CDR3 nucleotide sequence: TGTGCTAGTGGTAGGGGGTCCTACGAGCAGTACTTC.

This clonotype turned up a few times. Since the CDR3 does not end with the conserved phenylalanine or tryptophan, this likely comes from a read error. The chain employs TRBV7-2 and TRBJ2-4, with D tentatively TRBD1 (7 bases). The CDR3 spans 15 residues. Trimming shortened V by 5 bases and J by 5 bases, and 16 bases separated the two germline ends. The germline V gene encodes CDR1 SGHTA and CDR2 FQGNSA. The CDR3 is CASSHSGGGQNIQYI. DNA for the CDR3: TGTGCCAGCAGCCATAGCGGAGGGGGCCAAAACATTCAGTACATC.

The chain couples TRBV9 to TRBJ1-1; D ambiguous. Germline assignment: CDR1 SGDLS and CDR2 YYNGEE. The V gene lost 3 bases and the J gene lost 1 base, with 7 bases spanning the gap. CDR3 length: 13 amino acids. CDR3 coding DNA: TGTGCCAGCAGCGCCTCGGAGAACACTGAAGCTTTCTTT. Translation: CASSASENTEAFF.

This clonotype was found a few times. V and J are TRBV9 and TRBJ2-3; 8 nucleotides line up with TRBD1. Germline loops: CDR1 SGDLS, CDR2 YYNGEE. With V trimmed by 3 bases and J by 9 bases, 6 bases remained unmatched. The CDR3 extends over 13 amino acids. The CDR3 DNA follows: TGTGCCAGCAGCGCGGGACAGGAAGGAACGCAGTATTTT. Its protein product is CASSAGQEGTQYF.

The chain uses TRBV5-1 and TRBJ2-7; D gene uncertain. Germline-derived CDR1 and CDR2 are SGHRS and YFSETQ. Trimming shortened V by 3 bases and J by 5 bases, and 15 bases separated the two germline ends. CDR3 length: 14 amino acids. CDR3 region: CASSYRVSQNEQYF. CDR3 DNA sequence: TGCGCCAGCAGCTACCGGGTCAGTCAGAACGAGCAGTACTTC.

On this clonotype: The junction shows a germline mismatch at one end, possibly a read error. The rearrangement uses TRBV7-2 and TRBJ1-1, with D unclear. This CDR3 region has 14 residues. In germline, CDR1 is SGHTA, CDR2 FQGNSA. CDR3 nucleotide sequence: TGTGCCAGCAGCTTAGTCGGCCGATACACCGAAGCTTTCTTT. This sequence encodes CASSLVGRYTEAFF. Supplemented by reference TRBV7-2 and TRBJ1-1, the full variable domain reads GAGVSQSPSNKVTEKGKDVELRCDPISGHTALYWYRQSLGQGLEFLIYFQGNSAPDKSGLPSDRFSAERTGGSVSTLTIQRTQQEDSAVYLCASSLVGRYTEAFFGQGTRLTVV.

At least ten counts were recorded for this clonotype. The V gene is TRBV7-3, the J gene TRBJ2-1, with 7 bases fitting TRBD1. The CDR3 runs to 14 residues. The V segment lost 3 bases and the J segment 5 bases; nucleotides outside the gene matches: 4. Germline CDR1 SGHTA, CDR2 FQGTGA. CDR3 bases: TGTGCCAGCAGCTTTAATGGACAGGACAATGAGCAGTTCTTC. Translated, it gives CASSFNGQDNEQFF.